This is a list of T cell receptor beta chains from one sample in a study of Ad26.COV2.S vaccination and SARS-CoV-2 variants. The repertoire was sequenced with immunoSEQ multiplex PCR; TCRdb's copy has only in-frame clones and lacks some. The table records more than 300,000 clones, about 86% of them present only once. The sequencing here drew on peripheral blood, taken in a trial of Ad26.COV2.S vaccine versus placebo. The receptors were gathered from a person aged 18 to 59 who received the Ad26.COV2.S COVID-19 vaccine or a placebo. The CDR3 runs from the conserved cysteine through the conserved F or W. D genes are given only for firm matches. Rows may omit the clone size; those that give it use once, few, many or a size class.

>-|TRBV6-2/TRBV6-3|-|TRBJ2-7
CASSRDTYYEQYF
TGTGCCAGCAGCAGGGACACCTATTACGAGCAGTACTTC
>-|TRBV2|-|TRBJ1-5
CARRTEGSNQPQHF
TGTGCCCGTCGGACGGAGGGGAGCAATCAGCCCCAGCATTTT
>TRBD2|TRBV6-1|once|TRBJ2-1
CASSEFGGSPQFF
TGTGCCAGCAGTGAATTTGGCGGGAGTCCCCAGTTCTTC
>-|TRBV28|-|TRBJ2-2
CASSDANTGELFF
TGTGCCAGCAGTGACGCGAACACCGGGGAGCTGTTTTTT
>TRBD2|TRBV27|-|TRBJ2-7
CASSLMGGSTEQYF
TGTGCCAGCAGTTTAATGGGGGGGTCCACCGAGCAGTACTTC
>TRBD1|TRBV7-6|-|TRBJ2-7
CASSLGPDRTLGEQYF
TGTGCCAGCAGCTTAGGGCCGGACAGGACCCTTGGCGAGCAGTACTTC
>-|TRBV12-3/TRBV12-4|-|TRBJ2-4
CASSLAWGNIQYF
TGTGCCAGCAGTTTAGCGTGGGGAAACATTCAGTACTTC
>TRBD1|TRBV23-1|few|TRBJ2-7
CASSPGQAYEQYF
TGCGCCAGCAGTCCAGGACAGGCCTACGAGCAGTACTTC
>-|TRBV27|-|TRBJ2-2
CASSIQGYGGGELFF
TGTGCCAGCAGTATTCAGGGCTACGGCGGCGGGGAGCTGTTTTTT
>-|TRBV6-2/TRBV6-3|-|TRBJ2-1
CASSSLGNEQFF
TGTGCCAGCAGTTCACTAGGGAATGAGCAGTTCTTC
>-|TRBV7-8|-|TRBJ2-1
CASSLAGRGYNEQFF
TGTGCCAGCAGCTTAGCGGGGAGAGGGTACAATGAGCAGTTCTTC
>-|TRBV5-6|-|TRBJ2-7
CASSLGTATYEQYF
TGTGCCAGCAGCTTGGGGACAGCTACCTACGAGCAGTACTTC
>TRBD2|TRBV29-1|-|TRBJ2-2
CSVMGEGNTGELFF
TGCAGCGTGATGGGGGAGGGCAACACCGGGGAGCTGTTTTTT
>TRBD2|TRBV25-1|-|TRBJ2-3
CASSEGGRNSDTQYF
TGTGCCAGCAGTGAAGGCGGGAGGAACTCAGATACGCAGTATTTT
>-|TRBV7-2|-|TRBJ2-5
CASSLVINQETQYF
TGTGCCAGCAGCTTAGTGATAAACCAAGAGACCCAGTACTTC
>-|TRBV5-6|few|TRBJ2-1
CASSLGTGLLRYNEQFF
TGTGCCAGCAGCTTGGGAACGGGGCTCTTGAGATACAATGAGCAGTTCTTC
>-|TRBV19|once|TRBJ2-1
CASQSWLENEQFF
TGTGCCAGCCAATCCTGGTTGGAAAATGAGCAGTTCTTC